These 8 T cell receptor beta chains originate from one sample sequenced in a study of radiation and T cells in renal cell carcinoma. Clones were read by immunoSEQ multiplex PCR, and TCRdb kept only the in-frame ones, dropping some. Of 150,000 to 190,000 clones in the sample, about 91% were seen once. Time point described: blood 2 weeks post-SBRT. Treatment described: 15 Gy SBRT to primary tumor, nephrectomy 4 weeks later. The specimen comprised blood, sampled from a patient whose treatment included radiotherapy and nephrectomy. These receptors came from a woman aged 45 to 65 with renal cell carcinoma.

The J gene is TRBJ1-1, the V gene TRBV19, with TRBD1 identical over 8 bases. CDR1 and CDR2 (germline): LNHDA, SQIVND (reference sequence). CDR3 size: 16 residues. V shed 4 bases and J 5 bases; nucleotides not matched to a gene: 12. This chain's CDR3 is CASSTRGRAIRTEAFF. As DNA, the CDR3 is TGTGCCAGTAGTACCAGGGGGCGCGCGATTCGGACTGAAGCTTTCTTT.

CDR3 loop: CASNSPGTGYSPLHF. In DNA form, the CDR3 reads TGTGCCAGTAATTCCCCCGGGACAGGGTATTCACCCCTCCACTTT. The chain carries TRBV6-1 and TRBJ1-6; 9 nucleotides match TRBD1. Germline values: CDR1 MNHNS, CDR2 SASEGT. CDR3 length: 15 amino acids. Germline trimming cut 9 bases from V and 8 bases from J; bases unmatched to any gene: 11.

V gene TRBV6-6 combines with J gene TRBJ1-2; D not resolved. Between the trimmed V and J ends, which lost 6 bases and 1 base, there was a span of 9 bases. The CDR3 is 13 residues long. Germline V gene lookup returns CDR1 MNHNY and CDR2 SVGAGI (reference sequence). The CDR3 DNA sequence: TGTGCCAGCAGGGAGAGCCTTAACTATGGCTACACCTTC. Its protein is CASRESLNYGYTF.

The V and J genes are TRBV25-1 and TRBJ1-4; 8 bases agree with TRBD1. There are 15 residues in the CDR3. Germline CDR1 is MGHDK and CDR2 is SYGVNS. Trimming took 5 bases from V and 7 from J; bases not matched to a gene: 9. The CDR3 region is CASSSGRGRSEKLFF. CDR3 nucleotide sequence: TGTGCCAGCAGTTCAGGCAGGGGGCGAAGTGAAAAACTGTTTTTT.

The chain recombines TRBV9 with TRBJ2-2; D is undetermined. The germline V gene encodes CDR1 SGDLS and CDR2 YYNGEE. The CDR3 extends over 14 amino acids. V lost 0 bases, J lost 8 bases, and 11 bases lay in between. The CDR3 protein is CASSVDWEKGELFF. The CDR3 nucleotides read TGTGCCAGCAGCGTAGACTGGGAAAAGGGGGAGCTGTTTTTT.

The chain uses TRBV5-4 and TRBJ1-3, with TRBD1 as a possible D gene (5 bases). V was clipped by 0 bases and J by 0 bases, with 7 bases between them. This CDR3 contains 15 residues. Germline V gene sequence: CDR1 SGHNT, CDR2 YYREEE (reference sequence). Written as DNA, the CDR3 is TGTGCCAGCAGCTTGGGGGGGGGCTCTGGAAACACCATATATTTT. Its protein product is CASSLGGGSGNTIYF.

As DNA, the CDR3 is TGTGCCAGCAGTTACTTCTCGGGGGCCTACCAAGAGACCCAGTACTTC. Amino acid sequence: CASSYFSGAYQETQYF. The chain links TRBV6-6 to TRBJ2-5; the D gene could be TRBD1 or TRBD2 (6 bases each). The CDR3 is 16 residues long. Per the germline V gene, CDR1 is MNHNY and CDR2 is SVGAGI (reference sequence). V gave up 1 base and J gave up 0 bases, with 12 bases separating them.

The rearrangement links TRBV6-5 to TRBJ1-1; no definite D call. The CDR3 is 13 amino acids. CDR1 is MNHEY, CDR2 SVGAGI, per germline. V shed 8 bases and J shed 2 bases, with 12 bases lying between them. The CDR3 region has the DNA TGTGCCAGCCGACAAGGGCGTAACACTGAAGCTTTCTTT. This encodes CASRQGRNTEAFF.